This TCR beta chain derives from a study of Ad26.COV2.S vaccination and SARS-CoV-2 variants. Treatment described: around 19 received Ad26.COV2.S at low or high dose, single or two shots; a few received placebo; per-sample allocation not given. Following the first vaccine or placebo injection, samples were taken on day 63. This vaccine is an Ad26 vector that expresses the Wuhan-strain SARS-CoV-2 spike. The repertoire was sequenced with immunoSEQ multiplex PCR; TCRdb's copy has only in-frame clones and lacks some. The sample includes under 600,000 clones, roughly nine tenths of them seen just once. Study-wide points: Measures of TCR breadth and depth may have fallen short of total T cell responses.

The CDR3 sequence is 16 residues long. CDR1 and CDR2 from the germline V gene are MNHNS and SASEGT. Trimming removed 4 bases from V and 7 bases from J, with 23 bases in between. Concerning this clone itself: Its antigen remains unknown.

V gene TRBV6-1 combines with J gene TRBJ2-7; maybe TRBD1 (5 bases). The receptor was isolated from a person aged 18-60 years who received the Ad26.COV2.S COVID-19 vaccine or a placebo. The sample was peripheral blood, taken in a trial of Ad26.COV2.S vaccine versus placebo. CDR3 nucleotides: TGTGCCAGCAGTGCCCTGATAGTCAGGGCTGGTGCGGAGCAGTACTTC. Its protein is CASSALIVRAGAEQYF.